The clone carrying this TCR beta chain was observed many times. Germline V lookup: CDR1 SQVTM, CDR2 ANQGSEA. V dropped 7 bases and J dropped 6 bases, with 13 bases sitting between them. The CDR3 is 11 residues long. TCRdb used MiXCR to reprocess the RT-PCR reads, holding one entry per CDR3 protein. The sample includes 170,000 or so distinct CDR3 sequences, about 10% of them seen just once. The data derive from a study of response to subunit inactivated influenza vaccine. The V and J genes are TRBV29-1 and TRBJ2-7; D possibly corresponds to TRBD2 (6 bases). This specimen consisted of CD8+ T cells sorted from PBMCs, obtained 23 to 25 months after vaccination. The receptor was derived from a man aged 50-75 years who received an inactivated influenza vaccine. The DNA of the CDR3 is TGCAGCGCTCTAGCGTCGGCCGAGCAGTACTTC. Translation: CSALASAEQYF.